These 6 T cell receptor beta chains originate from one sample sequenced in a study of cytomegalovirus exposure and HLA in healthy donors. The PCR made use of 60 Vbeta and 13 Jbeta primers. The method was immunoSEQ multiplex PCR; TCRdb's version includes in-frame clones alone and lacks a portion of them. The profile covers some 100,000 clones, with roughly 84% appearing a single time and around 2.3% taken by the ten largest. Sequenced: PBMCs. These receptors all come from a man aged 18-30 years in good health and CMV-seronegative.

The chain is built from TRBV7-9 and TRBJ2-3, with TRBD1 matching 9 bases. J was trimmed by 2 bases and V by 9 bases; bases with no gene match: 3. Germline CDR1 is SEHNR and CDR2 is FQNEAQ (reference sequence). The CDR3 loop spans 13 amino acids. The CDR3 spells CARQGATTDTQYF. The CDR3 nucleotides are TGTGCCAGACAGGGGGCAACCACAGATACGCAGTATTTT. Using reference TRBV7-9 and TRBJ2-3 for the parts outside the CDR3, the full variable domain is DTGVSQNPRHKITKRGQNVTFRCDPISEHNRLYWYRQTLGQGPEFLTYFQNEAQLEKSRLLSDRFSAERPKGSFSTLEIQRTEQGDSAMYLCARQGATTDTQYFGPGTRLTVL.

The V gene is TRBV7-3, the J gene TRBJ1-2; the D gene is possibly TRBD1 (5 bases). The CDR3 length is 15 residues. The V gene's germline CDR1 is SGHTA and CDR2 FQGTGA. Trimming removed 0 bases at V and 4 bases at J, with 12 bases between. The CDR3 DNA reads as TGTGCCAGCAGCTTAACGGGAACAGGAATCTATGGCTACACCTTC. This sequence encodes CASSLTGTGIYGYTF.

The chain uses TRBV5-1 and TRBJ2-7, with 7 bases aligning to TRBD2. V lost 5 bases to trimming and J lost 2 bases; unmatched junction nucleotides: 13. Germline-derived CDR1 and CDR2 are SGHRS and YFSETQ. The CDR3 is 16 residues long. Here the CDR3 reads CASRRSGDYQTYEQYF. CDR3 DNA: TGCGCCAGCAGACGGTCCGGGGACTACCAAACCTACGAGCAGTACTTC.

The DNA of the CDR3 is TGCGCCAGCAGCTTGGAACTCGGGTTGGGGCCCCAGCATTTT. Its protein product is CASSLELGLGPQHF. The chain joins TRBV5-1 to TRBJ1-5; D unresolved. CDR3 length: 14 residues. CDR1 is SGHRS and CDR2 is YFSETQ in the germline V gene. V lost 0 bases and J lost 9, with 13 bases in between.

The V gene is TRBV2, the J gene TRBJ2-1; 7 bases are a match to TRBD2. Germline trimming cut 6 bases from V and 6 bases from J; bases unmatched to any gene: 11. The CDR3 has 15 amino acids. Germline assignment: CDR1 SNHLY and CDR2 FYNNEI. The CDR3 loop is CASRGGTLPSNEQFF. The CDR3, as DNA: TGTGCCAGCAGGGGGGGGACCCTACCCTCCAATGAGCAGTTCTTC.

CDR3 bases: TGCGCCAGCAGCTTGGTCGACAGGGGACCTAACTATGGCTACACCTTC. It codes for CASSLVDRGPNYGYTF. This chain connects TRBV5-1 to TRBJ1-2; 8 nucleotides match TRBD1. The CDR3 runs to 16 residues. Germline V CDR1 and CDR2: SGHRS, YFSETQ. Losses at the gene ends were 0 bases for V and 0 bases for J; bases not matched to a gene: 4.